The following is a T cell receptor beta chain sequence with its context. The antigen this receptor binds is unknown. Per-base qualities were not stored, and no clone one base away is much larger. This sample is drawn from a study of OX40 agonist ivuxolimab in advanced cancers. With respect to the entire study: Ivuxolimab was a fully human IgG2 agonistic monoclonal antibody targeting the costimulatory receptor OX40 (CD134). Partial responses occurred in three dose-escalation patients: two with cutaneous melanoma and one with hepatocellular carcinoma. The dose-escalation cohort was roughly 80% male with a mean age of about 58 years, ranging from about 23 to 85. Peripheral TCRbeta sequencing was intended to test whether TCR sequence diversity was altered and clonal T-cell expansion was caused by ivuxolimab. Intravenous ivuxolimab was administered to patients every 2 weeks at six dose levels: 0.01, 0.1, 0.3, 1.5, 3 and 10 mg/kg. Patients were allowed to have had prior anti-PD-1, anti-PD-L1 or anti-CTLA-4 therapy, and about 40% of the dose-escalation patients had been treated with checkpoint inhibitors. Among the roughly 52 dose-escalation patients, about 20 had hepatocellular carcinoma, approximately 15 melanoma, 9 renal cell carcinoma and 9 head and neck cancer. The monotherapy dose-escalation portion (N of about 49 patients) of the phase I ivuxolimab trial is reported in the paper. General findings and caveats noted by the study authors: After ivuxolimab, more expanded clones were found on average in CD8+ T cells than in CD4+ T cells. Which antigens the clonally expanded peripheral T cells were specific for was not determined. In the 0.1-3.0 mg/kg groups, partial responders were among the patients with the lowest normalized peripheral clonal expansion, particularly in CD8+ T cells. Clonal expansion of both CD4+ and CD8+ blood T cells was observed from baseline to week 6 at doses 0.1 to 3.0 mg/kg. Low levels of normalized T-cell clonal expansion were also seen in some nonresponding patients.

The germline V gene encodes CDR1 LGHNT and CDR2 FRNRAP. V gives up 1 base and J gives up 1 base, and the segment between their germline ends measures 26 bases. From the cysteine through the phenylalanine, the CDR3 covers 21 amino acids. Just the 63-base CDR3 DNA is kept, in frame starting at base 1. Genomic DNA was extracted from sorted cells for sequencing of the TCRbeta CDR3 region. The immunoSEQ Assay was used to sequence the TCRbeta CDR3 regions. The table comes from immuneACCESS by way of TCRdb, which keeps in-frame sequences with V and J called. Part of the clones is missing from these tables; in studies checked, under half for an unresolved V gene and the rest for unknown reasons. The sample table shows 35,000 to 45,000 clones, and 65% to 85% are seen once. The ten largest clonotypes hold roughly 24% of the sample. Patients with autoimmune disease history or receiving systemic immunosuppression were excluded from the trial. Peripheral blood for TCR sequencing was collected from all dose cohorts at baseline, on cycle 4 day 1, and on cycle 7 day 1. Samples were obtained from an open-label, multicenter, first-in-human phase I dose-escalation trial of ivuxolimab. Adults with locally advanced or metastatic melanoma, renal cell, hepatocellular, or head and neck squamous cell carcinoma were enrolled in the trial. Before TCR sequencing, CD4+ T cells and CD8+ T cells from peripheral blood were sorted into separate populations.

The sequence is built from TRBV12-5 and TRBJ2-1; the D region possibly corresponds to TRBD1 (6 bases align). The sample was CD4+ or CD8+ T cells sorted from blood, taken in a trial of the OX40 agonist ivuxolimab. The clonotype was recovered from an adult with an advanced solid tumor such as melanoma, head and neck, liver or kidney cancer. The CDR3 loop reads CASGLEFFPIRQGLSYNEQFF. Here is the DNA: TGTGCTAGTGGTTTGGAATTTTTCCCGATTCGCCAGGGGCTATCCTACAATGAGCAGTTCTTC.